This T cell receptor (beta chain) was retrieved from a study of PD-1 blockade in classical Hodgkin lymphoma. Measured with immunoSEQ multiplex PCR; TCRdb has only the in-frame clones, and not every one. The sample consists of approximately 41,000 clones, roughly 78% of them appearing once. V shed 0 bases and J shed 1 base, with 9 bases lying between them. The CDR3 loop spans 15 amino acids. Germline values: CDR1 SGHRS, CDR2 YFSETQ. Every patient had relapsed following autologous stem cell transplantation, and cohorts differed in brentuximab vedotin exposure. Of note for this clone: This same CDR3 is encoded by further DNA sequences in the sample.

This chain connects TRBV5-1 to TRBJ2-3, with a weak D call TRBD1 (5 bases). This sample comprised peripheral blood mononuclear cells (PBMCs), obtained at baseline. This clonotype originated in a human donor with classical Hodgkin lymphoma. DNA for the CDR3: TGCGCCAGCAGCTTGGAGGGGTCCGGCACAGATACGCAGTATTTT. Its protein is CASSLEGSGTDTQYF.